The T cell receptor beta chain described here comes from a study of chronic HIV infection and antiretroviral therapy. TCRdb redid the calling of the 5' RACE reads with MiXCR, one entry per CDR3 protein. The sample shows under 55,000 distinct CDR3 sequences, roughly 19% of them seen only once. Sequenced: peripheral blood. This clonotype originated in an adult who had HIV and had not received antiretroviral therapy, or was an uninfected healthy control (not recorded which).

DNA for the CDR3: TGTGCCAGCAGCTTAGTGCTGGGATCCGGGACCACTTTTAGCACTGAAGCTTTCTTT. It translates to CASSLVLGSGTTFSTEAFF. V gene TRBV7-9 combines with J gene TRBJ1-1, with D possibly TRBD1 on 5 matching bases. V lost 1 base and J 4 bases, leaving 25 bases between the germline ends. Per the germline V gene, CDR1 is SEHNR and CDR2 is FQNEAQ (reference sequence). The CDR3 runs 19 residues.